This T cell receptor beta chain emerged from a study of blood T cells in healthy people across ages. It was with a sample-barcoded 5' primer and a J-beta primer mix that a second PCR of roughly 7 to 12 cycles was run. Each TCR beta cDNA got a 12-nucleotide random molecular identifier. TCRdb processed the 5' RACE reads anew with MiXCR; each CDR3 protein has one entry. Of around 1.7 million distinct CDR3 sequences listed, about 30% are singletons. Turning to this clonotype: Antigen specificity is unknown. A read error may produce the germline difference seen at one junction end.

Every donor gave approximately 10 milliliters of peripheral blood. Each sample provided at least 5.5 micrograms of extracted total RNA. Study-level results: Unknown CMV status may confound age-related changes in expanded clones.

The CDR3 covers 13 residues. The germline V gene encodes CDR1 KGHSH and CDR2 LQKENI. This TCR was recovered from a woman younger than 45 in good health. The source material was blood. This chain uses TRBV18 with TRBJ1-1; TRBD1 agrees at 7 bases. The chain's CDR3 is CAGSADRVADSFF. The CDR3 bases are TGTGCCGGCTCAGCAGACAGGGTAGCTGATTCTTTCTTT. Together with reference TRBV18 and TRBJ1-1, the CDR3 gives the full variable domain: NAGVMQNPRHLVRRRGQEARLRCSPMKGHSHVYWYRQLPEEGLKFMVYLQKENIIDESGMPKERFSAEFPKEGPSILRIQQVVRGDSAAYFCAGSADRVADSFFGQGTRLTVV.